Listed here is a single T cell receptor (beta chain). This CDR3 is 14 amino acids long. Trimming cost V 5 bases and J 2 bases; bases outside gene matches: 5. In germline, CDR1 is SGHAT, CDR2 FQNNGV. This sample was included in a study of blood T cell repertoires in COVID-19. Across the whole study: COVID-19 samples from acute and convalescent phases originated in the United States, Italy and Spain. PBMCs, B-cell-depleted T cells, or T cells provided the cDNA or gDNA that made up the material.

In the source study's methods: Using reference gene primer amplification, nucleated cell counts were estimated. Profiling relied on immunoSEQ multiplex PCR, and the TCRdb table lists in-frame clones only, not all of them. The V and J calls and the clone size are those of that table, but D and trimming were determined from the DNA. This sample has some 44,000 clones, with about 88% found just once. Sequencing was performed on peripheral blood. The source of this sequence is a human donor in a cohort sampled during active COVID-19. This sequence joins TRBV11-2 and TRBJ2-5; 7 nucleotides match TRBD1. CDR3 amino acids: CASSRPGQQETQYF. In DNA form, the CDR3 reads TGTGCCAGCAGCCGGCCGGGACAGCAAGAGACCCAGTACTTC. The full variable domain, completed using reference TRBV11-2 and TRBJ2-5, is EAGVAQSPRYKIIEKRQSVAFWCNPISGHATLYWYQQILGQGPKLLIQFQNNGVVDDSQLPKDRFSAERLKGVDSTLKIQPAKLEDSAVYLCASSRPGQQETQYFGPGTRLLVL.